The next 30 T cell receptor beta chains were all read from a single sample in a study of a mutant IDH1 vaccine in newly diagnosed glioma (dated by TCRdb to the early 2020s). No antigen is known for these receptors. What the time point label conveys for this sample: week 5, during vaccination. Every vaccine dose consisted of 300 ug of a 20-mer mutant IDH1 peptide in Montanide, administered subcutaneously together with topical imiquimod. The library was prepared using the immunoSEQ multiplex PCR assay. Imported from immuneACCESS, the table was reduced by TCRdb to in-frame sequences with V and J called. These copies leave out some clones; in studies compared against another copy, an unresolved V gene accounts for under half, and the cause of the remainder is not known. The sample has 25,000 to 30,000 clones on record, around four fifths of them singletons. The ten top clones hold roughly 7% of the sample.

The material was PBMCs, obtained from a glioma patient whose treatment included an IDH1 peptide vaccine. Receptor source: a man aged 35-49 years with glioma. Some clones in this sample may be carry-over from other donors' samples.

This sequence joins TRBV6-6 and TRBJ1-4; D unclear. Germline lookup yields CDR1 MNHNY and CDR2 SVGAGI (reference sequence). V lost 4 bases and J 6 bases, leaving 15 bases between the germline ends. The CDR3 extends over 15 amino acids. CDR3 protein: CASSSQTGTYEKLFF. DNA for the CDR3: TGTGCCAGCAGTTCCCAAACCGGTACCTATGAAAAACTGTTTTTT.

J is TRBJ2-2 and V is TRBV6-1, with D tentatively TRBD2 (5 bases). Trimming took off 8 bases at V and 2 bases at J, with 9 bases between the two ends. This CDR3 has 13 residues. Germline V gene data show CDR1 as MNHNS and CDR2 as SASEGT. CDR3 DNA sequence: TGTGCCAGCTGGACTCTAAACACCGGGGAGCTGTTTTTT. It is translated as CASWTLNTGELFF.

The J gene is TRBJ2-3, the V gene TRBV9; the match to TRBD1 covers 7 bases. Germline loops: CDR1 SGDLS, CDR2 YYNGEE. This CDR3 region has 15 residues. V lost 4 bases and J lost 1; bases outside the gene matches: 6. The CDR3 loop reads CASSTQQGGTDTQYF. The CDR3 coding sequence is TGTGCCAGCAGCACCCAGCAGGGGGGCACAGATACGCAGTATTTT. The full variable domain, in which reference TRBV9 and TRBJ2-3 provide the parts outside the CDR3, is DSGVTQTPKHLITATGQRVTLRCSPRSGDLSVYWYQQSLDQGLQFLIQYYNGEERAKGNILERFSAQQFPDLHSELNLSSLELGDSALYFCASSTQQGGTDTQYFGPGTRLTVL.

The chain is built from TRBV4-1 and TRBJ2-1; D is ambiguous. Germline CDR1 reads MGHRA; CDR2 reads YSYEKL. The CDR3 runs 15 residues. V lost 0 bases to trimming and J lost 2 bases, with 8 bases between them. The CDR3 nucleotides are TGCGCCAGCAGCCAAGATCATTCCACCTACAATGAGCAGTTCTTC. This encodes CASSQDHSTYNEQFF.

Turning to this clone: Other nucleotide sequences from this sample produce the same CDR3. The rearrangement uses TRBV4-3 and TRBJ2-6; D not resolved. Per the germline V gene, CDR1 is LGHNA and CDR2 is YSLEER. V lost 0 bases and J lost 0, with 6 bases in between. The length of the CDR3 is 16 residues. As DNA, the CDR3 is TGCGCCAGCAGCCAAGATCACAGCTCTGGGGCCAACGTCCTGACTTTC. Its translation: CASSQDHSSGANVLTF.

This sequence joins TRBV6-5 and TRBJ1-2; 7 nucleotides line up with TRBD1. The CDR3 spans 13 residues. J was trimmed by 7 bases and V by 6 bases; bases with no gene match: 8. The germline V gene has CDR1 MNHEY and CDR2 SVGAGI. In DNA, the CDR3 is TGTGCCAGCAGAAGAGGGACAGTTTCTGGCTACACCTTC. It codes for CASRRGTVSGYTF.

The CDR3 reads CASSPSNLNYGYTF. DNA of the CDR3: TGTGCCAGCAGCCCAAGTAATCTAAACTATGGCTACACCTTC. The chain couples TRBV9 to TRBJ1-2; the D is unclear. Trimming removed 4 bases from V and 2 bases from J, with 12 bases in between. Germline CDR1 and CDR2: SGDLS and YYNGEE. The CDR3 covers 14 residues.

In its sample, this clone was seen once. The chain combines TRBV6-1 with TRBJ1-1; D is unresolved. Trimming removed 3 bases at V and 4 bases at J, with 9 bases between. Germline CDR1 and CDR2: MNHNS and SASEGT. CDR3 length equals 13 residues. CDR3 sequence (DNA): TGTGCCAGCAGTGAGAGGTCCGGCACTGAAGCTTTCTTT. Protein: CASSERSGTEAFF.

The V and J genes are TRBV10-3 and TRBJ1-2, with unresolved D. This CDR3 spans 14 amino acids. V lost 9 bases, J lost 3 bases, and 17 bases lay in between. Per the germline V gene, CDR1 is ENHRY and CDR2 is SYGVKD. CDR3 amino acids: CAISTTTDYYGYTF. Written as DNA, the CDR3 is TGTGCCATTTCGACTACTACGGATTACTATGGCTACACCTTC.

The V call is TRBV6-6, the J call TRBJ1-2; D gene uncertain. In germline, CDR1 is MNHNY, CDR2 SVGAGI (reference sequence). V lost 11 bases, J lost 1 base, and 14 bases lay in between. The CDR3 is 13 residues long. This CDR3 reads CAAEGSNNYGYTF. The CDR3 region has the DNA TGTGCCGCCGAGGGTAGTAATAACTATGGCTACACCTTC.

The J gene is TRBJ1-3, the V gene TRBV5-1; the match to TRBD1 covers 7 bases. The CDR3 spans 15 residues. Trimming removed 3 bases from V and 0 bases from J; junction bases left unmatched: 3. Germline assignment: CDR1 SGHRS and CDR2 YFSETQ. This CDR3 is CASSSQGNSGNTIYF. In DNA form, the CDR3 reads TGCGCCAGCAGCTCACAGGGGAACTCTGGAAACACCATATATTTT.

This clone was counted only a few times. The genes are TRBV15 and TRBJ1-5; no clear D. Trimming took 4 bases from V and 0 from J, leaving 10 bases between them. This CDR3 spans 15 amino acids. Germline CDR1 LNHNV, CDR2 YYDKDF (reference sequence). CDR3 bases: TGTGCCACCAGCACGAGGGCCTATAGCAATCAGCCCCAGCATTTT. This translates into CATSTRAYSNQPQHF.

V is TRBV2 and J is TRBJ1-4, with D possibly being TRBD1 (5 bases). The CDR3 contains 13 residues. Germline V gene sequence: CDR1 SNHLY, CDR2 FYNNEI. Trimming left V 7 bases short and J 7 bases short, with 13 bases between. CDR3 in amino acids: CASIPGTTEKLFF. The CDR3 DNA is TGTGCCAGCATTCCAGGGACCACTGAAAAACTGTTTTTT.

The J gene is TRBJ1-2, the V gene TRBV1. TRBV1 is given as a pseudogene. There are 13 residues in the CDR3. The CDR3 sequence: CTSSLSPNYGYTF. CDR3 sequence (DNA): TGCACCAGCAGTCTAAGTCCTAACTATGGCTACACCTTC.

The chain employs TRBV12-2 and TRBJ1-5; TRBD1 reflects the table's D call only, with no check against the DNA. TRBV12-2 is a pseudogene segment. The CDR3 is made up of 17 amino acids. The CDR3 DNA reads as TGTGCAAGTCGCCTGCGACCGGTTCAACAGGGCAATCAGCCCCAGCATTTT. Translated: CASRLRPVQQGNQPQHF.

This clone appeared once. The V and J genes are TRBV4-1 and TRBJ1-1; 9 nucleotides match TRBD1. CDR1 MGHRA and CDR2 YSYEKL come from the germline V gene. The CDR3 has 16 amino acids. V lost 5 bases and J lost 0; bases outside the gene matches: 7. Here the CDR3 DNA reads TGCGCCAGCAGCTTTAGGACAGGGGCCATGAACACTGAAGCTTTCTTT. It encodes CASSFRTGAMNTEAFF.

The J gene is TRBJ2-7, the V gene TRBV5-4; D call uncertain. The CDR3 runs 13 residues. Per the germline V gene, CDR1 is SGHNT and CDR2 is YYREEE (reference sequence). Between the trimmed V and J ends, which lost 4 bases and 3 bases, there was a span of 11 bases. Here the CDR3 DNA reads TGTGCCAGCAGCCCGGCAGCCGACTACGAGCAGTACTTC. Translated: CASSPAADYEQYF.

The CDR3 sequence is CASSLSRGTEAFF. CDR3 nucleotide sequence: TGTGCCAGCAGTTTAAGTCGAGGCACTGAAGCTTTCTTT. The rearrangement uses TRBV27 and TRBJ1-1; D is uncertain. The V gene lost 2 bases and the J gene lost 4 bases, with 8 bases spanning the gap. CDR1 and CDR2 from the germline V gene are MNHEY and SMNVEV (reference sequence). This CDR3 contains 13 residues.

This rearrangement joins TRBV4-1 to TRBJ2-2; 7 bases agree with TRBD1. The CDR3 sequence is 14 residues long. J lost 6 bases, V lost 6 bases, and 7 bases had no gene match. The V gene's germline CDR1 is MGHRA and CDR2 YSYEKL. The CDR3 region is CASRVYTGAGELFF. The DNA for the CDR3 is TGCGCCAGCAGGGTTTACACAGGGGCCGGGGAGCTGTTTTTT.

The chain has TRBV19 and TRBJ2-2; D is possibly TRBD2 (6 bases). This CDR3 contains 14 residues. Trimming left V 7 bases short and J 3 bases short, with 12 bases between. Germline CDR1 is LNHDA and CDR2 is SQIVND (reference sequence). CDR3 in DNA: TGTGCCAGTAAGACTAGAGGGGACACCGGGGAGCTGTTTTTT. Amino acids: CASKTRGDTGELFF.

The chain couples TRBV7-8 to TRBJ1-2, with D perhaps TRBD1 (6 bases). The CDR3 sequence is 12 residues long. Trimming shortened V by 10 bases and J by 2 bases, and 11 bases separated the two germline ends. In germline, CDR1 is SGHVS, CDR2 FQNEAQ. CDR3 bases: TGTGCCAACCCACAGGGAAACTATGGCTACACCTTC. It yields the protein CANPQGNYGYTF. The whole variable domain, filled in from reference TRBV7-8 and TRBJ1-2, reads GAGVSQSPRYKVAKRGQDVALRCDPISGHVSLFWYQQALGQGPEFLTYFQNEAQLDKSGLPSDRFFAERPEGSVSTLKIQRTQQEDSAVYLCANPQGNYGYTFGSGTRLTVV.

This rearrangement joins TRBV7-9 to TRBJ1-2; 9 nucleotides line up with TRBD1. The CDR3 is 17 amino acids. Germline assignment: CDR1 SEHNR and CDR2 FQNEAQ (reference sequence). With V trimmed by 9 bases and J by 5 bases, 19 bases remained unmatched. Here the CDR3 reads CASDGVRDRAFRYGYTF. In DNA form, the CDR3 reads TGTGCCAGTGATGGAGTCCGGGACAGGGCATTTCGATATGGCTACACCTTC.

The chain joins TRBV6-5 to TRBJ2-7; the D gene could be TRBD1 or TRBD2 (5 bases each). The V gene lost 2 bases and the J gene lost 9 bases, with 17 bases spanning the gap. This CDR3 has 14 residues. Per the germline V gene, CDR1 is MNHEY and CDR2 is SVGAGI. The CDR3 region is CASSYGVGTEGQYF. The CDR3 bases are TGTGCCAGCAGTTACGGGGTAGGGACCGAAGGGCAGTACTTC.

The J gene is TRBJ1-1, the V gene TRBV27; D remains ambiguous. The length of the CDR3 is 15 residues. Germline V CDR1 and CDR2: MNHEY, SMNVEV (reference sequence). The germline V and J ends were trimmed by 1 base and 5 bases, with 14 bases remaining between them. The CDR3: CASSLYRGPWTEAFF. In nucleotides, the CDR3 is TGTGCCAGCAGTTTATATCGAGGGCCCTGGACTGAAGCTTTCTTT.

In DNA form, the CDR3 reads TGTGCCAGCAGCCGACAGGACAGGGACTACGAGCAGTACTTC. Protein: CASSRQDRDYEQYF. The chain has TRBV5-4 and TRBJ2-7, with 8 bases fitting TRBD1. CDR1 SGHNT and CDR2 YYREEE come from the germline V gene (reference sequence). V shed 4 bases and J 3 bases; nucleotides not matched to a gene: 6. CDR3 length: 14 residues.

This sequence joins TRBV6-6 and TRBJ1-5; 7 bases fit TRBD1. The V segment lost 3 bases and the J segment 1 base; nucleotides outside the gene matches: 3. The CDR3 is 15 residues long. Germline V CDR1 and CDR2: MNHNY, SVGAGI (reference sequence). CDR3 region: CASSYDRASNQPQHF. The CDR3 DNA is TGTGCCAGCAGTTATGACAGGGCAAGCAATCAGCCCCAGCATTTT.

V gene TRBV4-2 combines with J gene TRBJ1-6; D possibly corresponds to TRBD1 (6 bases). Trimming stripped 4 bases from V and 0 bases from J, with 19 bases between. The CDR3 runs 19 residues. Germline V gene sequence: CDR1 LGHNA, CDR2 YNFKEQ. The CDR3 DNA sequence: TGTGCCAGCAGCCTACCCCTCTCGGACAGTCTCTCCTATAATTCACCCCTCCACTTT. Translation: CASSLPLSDSLSYNSPLHF.

The chain employs TRBV5-6 and TRBJ2-7, with 12 positions matching TRBD2. V lost 2 bases, J lost 5 bases, and 14 bases stayed unmatched. CDR1 is SGHDT and CDR2 is YYEEEE in the germline V gene. CDR3 length: 18 residues. This CDR3 reads CASSLEPSGGASLHEQYF. DNA of the CDR3: TGTGCCAGCAGCTTAGAGCCTAGCGGGGGGGCATCTCTCCACGAGCAGTACTTC.

The chain combines TRBV19 with TRBJ2-1, with D perhaps being TRBD1 or TRBD2 (5 bases each). V lost 7 bases, J lost 7 bases, and 20 bases lay in between. CDR3 length equals 15 residues. Germline CDR1 LNHDA, CDR2 SQIVND (reference sequence). The DNA for the CDR3 is TGTGCCAGTATTTATAGACGGGGACCAACTAATGAGCAGTTCTTC. It yields the protein CASIYRRGPTNEQFF.

The genes are TRBV6-5 and TRBJ1-1, with D unclear. The germline V gene encodes CDR1 MNHEY and CDR2 SVGAGI. Trimming took off 5 bases at V and 2 bases at J, with 12 bases between the two ends. The CDR3 has 14 amino acids. CDR3 amino acids: CASSGTDFNTEAFF. In nucleotides, the CDR3 is TGTGCCAGCAGTGGAACAGATTTTAACACTGAAGCTTTCTTT.